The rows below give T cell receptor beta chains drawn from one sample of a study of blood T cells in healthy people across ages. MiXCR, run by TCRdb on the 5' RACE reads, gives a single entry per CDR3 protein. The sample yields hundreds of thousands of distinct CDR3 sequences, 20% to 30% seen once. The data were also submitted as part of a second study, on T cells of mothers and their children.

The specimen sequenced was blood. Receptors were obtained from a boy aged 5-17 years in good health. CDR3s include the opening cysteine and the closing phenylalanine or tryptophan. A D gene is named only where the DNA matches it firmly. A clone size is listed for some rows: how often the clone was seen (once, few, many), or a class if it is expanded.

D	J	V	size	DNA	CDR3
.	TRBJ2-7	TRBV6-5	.	TGTGCCAGCAGTTACTCCTTTGTTGGGGCCCTGCGCGCCTACGAGCAGTACTTC	CASSYSFVGALRAYEQYF
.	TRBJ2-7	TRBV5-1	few	TGCGCCAGCAGCTTTTCAGGACGAGGGGAGCAGTACTTC	CASSFSGRGEQYF
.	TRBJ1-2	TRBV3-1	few	TGTGCCAGCAGGCAGGGAAGCTATGGCTACACCTTC	CASRQGSYGYTF
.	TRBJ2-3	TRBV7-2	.	TGTGCCAGCAGCTTAGAGTTTACAGGGCTAGATACGCAGTATTTT	CASSLEFTGLDTQYF
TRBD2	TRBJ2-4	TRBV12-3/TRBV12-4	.	TGTGCCAGCAGTTTCGCTAGCGGGGGGGCAGACATTCAGTACTTC	CASSFASGGADIQYF
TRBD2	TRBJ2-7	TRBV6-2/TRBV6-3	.	TGTGCCAGCAGTTCTAGCGGGAGTTTCGAGCAGTACTTC	CASSSSGSFEQYF
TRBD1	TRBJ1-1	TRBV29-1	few	TGCAGCGTTGAGGGGGAGGGGGCCACTGAAGCTTTCTTT	CSVEGEGATEAFF
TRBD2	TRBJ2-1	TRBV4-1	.	TGCGCCAGCAGCCAAGACCAGCGGGGCTACAATGAGCAGTTCTTC	CASSQDQRGYNEQFF
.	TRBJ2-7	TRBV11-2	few	TGTGCCAGCAGCTTAAGGCGGTGGGGCCCCGATGAGCAGTACTTC	CASSLRRWGPDEQYF
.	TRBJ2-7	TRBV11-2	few	TGTGCCAGCAGCTTAGATCTGGCAGGATCCAAGCAGTACTTC	CASSLDLAGSKQYF
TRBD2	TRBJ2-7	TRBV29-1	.	TGCAGCGTTCTTACCGGGACTAGCGGGGGCTCCTACGAGCAGTACTTC	CSVLTGTSGGSYEQYF
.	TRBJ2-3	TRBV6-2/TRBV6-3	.	TGTGCCAGCAGTTACTCTCTCATCACAGATACGCAGTATTTT	CASSYSLITDTQYF
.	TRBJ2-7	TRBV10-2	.	TGCGCCAGCGGGGGACGACGGGAATCCTACGAGCAGTACTTC	CASGGRRESYEQYF